These T cell receptor beta chains were read from a single sample in a study of CD8 T cells in Susac syndrome. From the immunoSEQ multiplex PCR reads, TCRdb called clonotypes with MiXCR, one entry per CDR3 protein. The table records about 200,000 distinct CDR3 sequences, roughly 96% of them present only once. Material: CD4+ T cells from PBMCs. Every receptor here comes from a human donor with multiple sclerosis. CDR3s include the opening cysteine and the closing phenylalanine or tryptophan. A D gene is named only where the DNA matches it firmly. Where a row states a size, it is once, few, many or the class of an expanded clone; other rows omit it.

V: TRBV20-1; D: .; J: TRBJ1-1; size: .; CDR3: CSARVNGGAFF; DNA: TGCAGTGCTAGAGTCAACGGAGGGGCTTTCTTT
V: TRBV9; D: .; J: TRBJ2-3; size: once; CDR3: CASSPLDGSPTDTQYF; DNA: TGTGCCAGCAGCCCCTTAGATGGGAGCCCCACAGATACGCAGTATTTT
V: TRBV29-1; D: .; J: TRBJ1-1; size: .; CDR3: CSVGPGTMNTEAFF; DNA: TGCAGCGTTGGTCCCGGGACAATGAACACTGAAGCTTTCTTT
V: TRBV29-1; D: .; J: TRBJ1-4; size: .; CDR3: CSVDRLPNEELFF; DNA: TGCAGCGTCGACAGGTTGCCTAATGAAGAACTGTTTTTT
V: TRBV12-3/TRBV12-4; D: .; J: TRBJ2-1; size: .; CDR3: CASSPRDNHEQFF; DNA: TGTGCCAGCAGTCCCCGGGACAATCATGAGCAGTTCTTC
V: TRBV20-1; D: .; J: TRBJ2-2; size: once; CDR3: CSARSQGGELFF; DNA: TGCAGTGCTAGATCACAAGGGGGGGAGCTGTTTTTT
V: TRBV14; D: TRBD2; J: TRBJ2-7; size: .; CDR3: CASSQGVRTSGRVYEQYF; DNA: TGTGCCAGCAGCCAAGGGGTCCGGACTAGCGGGAGAGTCTACGAGCAGTACTTC
V: TRBV6-2/TRBV6-3; D: TRBD1; J: TRBJ1-2; size: .; CDR3: CASSYAYRGGDGYTF; DNA: TGTGCCAGCAGTTACGCTTACAGGGGCGGAGATGGCTACACCTTC
V: TRBV27; D: .; J: TRBJ2-4; size: .; CDR3: CASSSPAGQNIQYF; DNA: TGTGCCAGCAGTTCTCCGGCGGGCCAGAACATTCAGTACTTC
V: TRBV7-9; D: .; J: TRBJ2-7; size: .; CDR3: CASSNRDLEQYF; DNA: TGTGCCAGCAGCAACAGGGATCTCGAGCAGTACTTC
V: TRBV29-1; D: .; J: TRBJ1-4; size: .; CDR3: CSAGGHNEKLFF; DNA: TGCAGCGCCGGGGGCCACAATGAAAAACTGTTTTTT
V: TRBV12-3/TRBV12-4; D: .; J: TRBJ1-3; size: .; CDR3: CASSFVEYGNTIYF; DNA: TGTGCCAGCAGTTTCGTCGAGTACGGAAACACCATATATTTT
V: TRBV20-1; D: TRBD2; J: TRBJ2-2; size: .; CDR3: CSASLAGDTGELFF; DNA: TGCAGTGCCAGTTTAGCGGGGGACACCGGGGAGCTGTTTTTT
V: TRBV20-1; D: .; J: TRBJ1-2; size: .; CDR3: CSASTPGGHRGYTF; DNA: TGCAGTGCTAGTACCCCGGGGGGGCATCGAGGCTACACCTTC
V: TRBV7-3; D: TRBD1; J: TRBJ2-7; size: .; CDR3: CASSVTGTGRAYEQYF; DNA: TGTGCCAGCAGCGTTACCGGGACAGGTAGAGCATACGAGCAGTACTTC
V: TRBV7-8; D: TRBD1; J: TRBJ1-6; size: .; CDR3: CASSLASGTVGSPLHF; DNA: TGTGCCAGCAGCTTAGCCTCCGGGACAGTTGGATCACCCCTCCACTTT
V: TRBV24-1; D: .; J: TRBJ2-1; size: .; CDR3: CATSRTVSLNEQFF; DNA: TGTGCCACCAGCCGGACAGTCAGCCTCAATGAGCAGTTCTTC
V: TRBV12-3/TRBV12-4; D: .; J: TRBJ1-5; size: .; CDR3: CASRVRGSQPQHF; DNA: TGTGCCAGCCGAGTCCGGGGTAGTCAGCCCCAGCATTTT
V: TRBV24-1; D: .; J: TRBJ2-3; size: .; CDR3: CATKGSEAADTQYF; DNA: TGTGCCACCAAGGGTAGCGAGGCGGCAGATACGCAGTATTTT
V: TRBV5-1; D: .; J: TRBJ2-7; size: .; CDR3: CASTPPTGAREQYF; DNA: TGCGCCAGCACACCTCCGACCGGGGCTCGAGAGCAGTACTTC
V: TRBV20-1; D: .; J: TRBJ1-1; size: once; CDR3: CSASAGQPEAFF; DNA: TGCAGTGCTAGCGCCGGACAGCCCGAAGCTTTCTTT
V: TRBV4-2; D: TRBD2; J: TRBJ2-3; size: .; CDR3: CASSLQTSGGADTQYF; DNA: TGTGCCAGCAGCCTTCAGACTAGCGGGGGGGCAGATACGCAGTATTTT
V: TRBV12-3/TRBV12-4; D: .; J: TRBJ1-2; size: .; CDR3: CASSLVTGTLYGYTF; DNA: TGTGCCAGCAGTTTAGTAACAGGGACTCTTTATGGCTACACCTTC
V: TRBV2; D: .; J: TRBJ2-7; size: .; CDR3: CASARTVYEQYF; DNA: TGTGCCAGCGCCCGTACAGTCTACGAGCAGTACTTC
V: TRBV4-1; D: TRBD2; J: TRBJ2-7; size: .; CDR3: CASSLYPGLASSYEQYF; DNA: TGCGCCAGCAGCCTTTACCCGGGACTAGCGAGCTCCTACGAGCAGTACTTC
V: TRBV7-2; D: TRBD2; J: TRBJ2-4; size: .; CDR3: CASSLGLGFNIQYF; DNA: TGTGCCAGCAGCTTGGGACTAGGGTTTAACATTCAGTACTTC
V: TRBV20-1; D: TRBD1; J: TRBJ2-3; size: once; CDR3: CSARSGQGTDTQYF; DNA: TGCAGTGCTAGATCCGGACAGGGAACAGATACGCAGTATTTT
V: TRBV9; D: .; J: TRBJ2-4; size: .; CDR3: CASSGGIKNIQYF; DNA: TGTGCCAGCAGCGGGGGGATTAAAAACATTCAGTACTTC
V: TRBV24-1; D: .; J: TRBJ2-3; size: .; CDR3: CATADRDLVDTQYF; DNA: TGTGCCACTGCGGACAGAGACCTAGTAGATACGCAGTATTTT
V: TRBV7-8; D: .; J: TRBJ2-3; size: once; CDR3: CASSFLGDTQYF; DNA: TGTGCCAGCAGCTTCTTAGGAGATACGCAGTATTTT
V: TRBV30; D: .; J: TRBJ1-1; size: once; CDR3: CAWSRGLNREAFF; DNA: TGTGCCTGGAGTAGGGGCCTTAACCGGGAAGCTTTCTTT
V: TRBV20-1; D: .; J: TRBJ2-7; size: .; CDR3: CSARDWKVSYEQYF; DNA: TGCAGTGCTAGAGATTGGAAGGTCTCCTACGAGCAGTACTTC
V: TRBV29-1; D: TRBD1; J: TRBJ2-7; size: once; CDR3: CSVEDRGYEQYF; DNA: TGCAGCGTTGAGGACAGGGGCTACGAGCAGTACTTC
V: TRBV29-1; D: TRBD2; J: TRBJ2-5; size: .; CDR3: CSVRTSGGETQYF; DNA: TGCAGCGTTCGCACTAGCGGGGGGGAGACCCAGTACTTC
V: TRBV3-1; D: .; J: TRBJ2-7; size: .; CDR3: CASSPAGLPDSEQYF; DNA: TGTGCCAGCAGCCCCGCGGGACTCCCTGACTCCGAGCAGTACTTC
V: TRBV29-1; D: .; J: TRBJ1-1; size: .; CDR3: CSVAPRGGFTEAFF; DNA: TGCAGCGTTGCCCCCAGGGGTGGATTCACTGAAGCTTTCTTT
V: TRBV7-9; D: .; J: TRBJ2-7; size: .; CDR3: CTRQVERCSYEQYF; DNA: TGTACCAGGCAGGTCGAGCGGTGTTCCTACGAGCAGTACTTC
V: TRBV30; D: .; J: TRBJ1-2; size: .; CDR3: CAWSPGSYGYTF; DNA: TGTGCCTGGAGCCCGGGTTCCTATGGCTACACCTTC
V: TRBV18; D: TRBD2; J: TRBJ2-1; size: few; CDR3: CASSVRLAGGDEQFF; DNA: TGTGCCAGCTCAGTCCGACTAGCGGGGGGTGATGAGCAGTTCTTC
V: TRBV7-3; D: .; J: TRBJ1-6; size: .; CDR3: CASSLYQGDNSPLHF; DNA: TGTGCCAGCAGCTTATACCAGGGTGATAATTCACCCCTCCACTTT
V: TRBV7-9; D: .; J: TRBJ1-2; size: .; CDR3: CASSSDGNYGYTF; DNA: TGTGCCAGCAGTTCGGACGGGAACTATGGCTACACCTTC
V: TRBV7-2; D: TRBD1; J: TRBJ2-7; size: .; CDR3: CASRLQGEPSEQYF; DNA: TGTGCCAGCAGATTACAGGGGGAGCCCTCCGAGCAGTACTTC
V: TRBV5-1; D: TRBD1; J: TRBJ1-1; size: once; CDR3: CASSVLTGGTEAFF; DNA: TGCGCCAGCAGTGTCTTGACAGGGGGTACTGAAGCTTTCTTT
V: TRBV30; D: .; J: TRBJ1-1; size: .; CDR3: CAWRRRADTEAFF; DNA: TGTGCCTGGAGACGGCGGGCAGACACTGAAGCTTTCTTT
V: TRBV13; D: .; J: TRBJ2-1; size: .; CDR3: CASSPGLHNEQFF; DNA: TGTGCCAGCAGCCCGGGACTCCACAATGAGCAGTTCTTC
V: TRBV12-5; D: .; J: TRBJ1-2; size: .; CDR3: CASGSLGTPGRGYTF; DNA: TGTGCTAGTGGTTCCCTCGGGACACCCGGACGGGGCTACACCTTC
V: TRBV24-1; D: .; J: TRBJ2-7; size: .; CDR3: CATSDPNSYEQYF; DNA: TGTGCCACCAGTGATCCCAACTCCTACGAGCAGTACTTC
V: TRBV30; D: .; J: TRBJ1-2; size: .; CDR3: CAWSERFGGYGYTF; DNA: TGTGCCTGGAGTGAACGATTTGGTGGCTATGGCTACACCTTC
V: TRBV12-3/TRBV12-4; D: TRBD1; J: TRBJ2-1; size: once; CDR3: CASSQRGHEQFF; DNA: TGTGCCAGCAGTCAAAGGGGGCATGAGCAGTTCTTC
V: TRBV20-1; D: .; J: TRBJ1-1; size: .; CDR3: CSAPIRQAGTEAFF; DNA: TGCAGTGCTCCTATTCGACAGGCGGGGACTGAAGCTTTCTTT
V: TRBV9; D: TRBD2; J: TRBJ2-3; size: .; CDR3: CASSVLAGGGDTQYF; DNA: TGTGCCAGCAGCGTATTGGCGGGGGGAGGAGATACGCAGTATTTT
V: TRBV6-2/TRBV6-3; D: .; J: TRBJ1-2; size: .; CDR3: CASSTRDYGYTF; DNA: TGTGCCAGCAGCACTCGGGACTATGGCTACACCTTC
V: TRBV11-1; D: TRBD1; J: TRBJ2-5; size: .; CDR3: CASSGRGRGETQYF; DNA: TGTGCCAGCAGCGGCAGGGGCAGGGGGGAGACCCAGTACTTC
V: TRBV6-1; D: TRBD1; J: TRBJ2-4; size: .; CDR3: CASRKDRAAKNIQYF; DNA: TGTGCCAGCAGAAAGGACAGGGCGGCCAAAAACATTCAGTACTTC